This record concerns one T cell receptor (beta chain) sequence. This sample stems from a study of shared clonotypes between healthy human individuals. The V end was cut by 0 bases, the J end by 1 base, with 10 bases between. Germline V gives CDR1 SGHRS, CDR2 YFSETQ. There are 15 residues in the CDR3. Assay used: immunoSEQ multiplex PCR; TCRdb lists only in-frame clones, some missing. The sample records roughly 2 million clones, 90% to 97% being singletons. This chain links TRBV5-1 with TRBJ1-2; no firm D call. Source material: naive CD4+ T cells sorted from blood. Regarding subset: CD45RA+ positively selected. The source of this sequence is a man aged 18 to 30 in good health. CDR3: CASSLVSAGNYGYTF. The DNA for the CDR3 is TGCGCCAGCAGCTTGGTCTCAGCGGGTAACTATGGCTACACCTTC.